The 14 T cell receptor beta chains below were found in one sample sequenced in a study of T cell repertoires in ileal Crohn's disease. Produced via immunoSEQ multiplex PCR; TCRdb's table is partial and in-frame only. The repertoire holds about 15,000 clones, with about 60% as singletons. Sequenced input: ileal tissue. The origin of the receptors is an adult with Crohn's disease.

The chain joins TRBV6-5 to TRBJ1-2; D is unclear. The CDR3 has 14 residues. Germline V gives CDR1 MNHEY, CDR2 SVGAGI. Trimming shortened V by 0 bases and J by 0 bases, and 5 bases separated the two germline ends. CDR3 DNA sequence: TGTGCCAGCAGTTACTCTGTCTCTAACTATGGCTACACCTTC. It specifies CASSYSVSNYGYTF.

This rearrangement joins TRBV5-8 to TRBJ2-7; perhaps TRBD2 as D (6 bases). The CDR3 is made up of 14 amino acids. The germline gives CDR1 SGHTS, CDR2 YDEGEE. Trimming stripped 6 bases from V and 0 bases from J, with 13 bases between. The DNA of the CDR3 is TGTGCCAGCAACCGACTAGGAAGCTCCTACGAGCAGTACTTC. This sequence encodes CASNRLGSSYEQYF. Supplemented by reference TRBV5-8 and TRBJ2-7, the full variable domain reads EAGVTQSPTHLIKTRGQQATLRCSPISGHTSVYWYQQALGLGLQFLLWYDEGEERNRGNFPPRFSGRQFPNYSSELNVNALELEDSALYLCASNRLGSSYEQYFGPGTRLTVT.

Only a few counts were recorded for this clone. The chain couples TRBV4-2 to TRBJ2-7; TRBD2 agrees at 9 bases. Per germline, CDR1 LGHNA and CDR2 YNFKEQ. CDR3 length equals 16 residues. The ends lost 0 bases at V and 2 bases at J; junction bases unmatched: 5. CDR3 in amino acids: CASSQDGTSRTYEQYF. In DNA, the CDR3 is TGTGCCAGCAGCCAAGATGGGACTAGCCGAACCTACGAGCAGTACTTC.

The chain uses TRBV5-4 and TRBJ1-2; a possible D gene is TRBD1 (6 bases). This CDR3 has 14 residues. CDR1 and CDR2 from the germline V gene are SGHNT and YYREEE (reference sequence). Trimming left V 1 base short and J 7 bases short, with 14 bases between. The CDR3 nucleotides are TGTGCCAGCAGCTTGAGCCGAGGGGGAAGTGGCTACACCTTC. Translation: CASSLSRGGSGYTF.

Only a few counts were recorded for this clone. The chain combines TRBV4-2 with TRBJ2-5, with 16 bases lining up with TRBD2. Germline trimming cut 4 bases from V and 2 bases from J; bases unmatched to any gene: 4. CDR3 length: 17 residues. Germline V lookup: CDR1 LGHNA, CDR2 YNFKEQ. CDR3 sequence: CASSPGLAGGGQETQYF. The CDR3 bases are TGTGCCAGCAGCCCGGGACTAGCGGGAGGGGGGCAAGAGACCCAGTACTTC.

The rearrangement uses TRBV18 and TRBJ1-2; a weak D match, TRBD1 (6 bases). V lost 6 bases, J lost 6 bases, and 14 bases lay in between. CDR3 size: 13 residues. The V gene's germline CDR1 is KGHSH and CDR2 LQKENI. CDR3 loop: CASSPRDTDGYTF. Written as DNA, the CDR3 is TGTGCCAGCTCCCCGAGGGACACTGATGGCTACACCTTC.

The CDR3 region has the DNA TGTGCCAGCAGCTTGGGTAGCGGGTTCCAATACGAGCAGTACTTC. Protein sequence: CASSLGSGFQYEQYF. The chain uses TRBV5-6 and TRBJ2-7, with 7 bases that match TRBD2. The germline CDR1 and CDR2 sequences are SGHDT and YYEEEE. The CDR3 is 15 residues long. Trimming took 0 bases from V and 4 from J; bases not matched to a gene: 7.

The V call is TRBV7-3, the J call TRBJ1-1; D might be TRBD1 (5 bases). Germline loops: CDR1 SGHTA, CDR2 FQGTGA. This CDR3 region has 13 residues. V lost 2 bases and J 1 base, leaving 5 bases between the germline ends. CDR3: CASSLGQNTEAFF. The CDR3 bases are TGTGCCAGCAGCTTAGGACAGAACACTGAAGCTTTCTTT.

The chain combines TRBV28 with TRBJ2-4; D perhaps matches TRBD2 (5 bases). The CDR3 covers 16 residues. Trimming removed 4 bases at V and 6 bases at J, with 19 bases between. CDR1 is MDHEN and CDR2 is SYDVKM in the germline V gene. CDR3 DNA: TGTGCCAGCAGTTCCTGGACCGTTAGAGGGTTAAACATTCAGTACTTC. Protein product: CASSSWTVRGLNIQYF.

This clone has just a few counts. CDR3 bases: TGTGCCAGCAGCGTGGCAGCGGGAGGAGAGACCCAGTACTTC. Amino acid sequence: CASSVAAGGETQYF. The chain carries TRBV14 and TRBJ2-5; 9 nucleotides match TRBD2. The CDR3 is made up of 14 amino acids. Looked up from germline, CDR1 is SGHDN and CDR2 is FVKESK. Germline trimming cut 5 bases from V and 4 bases from J; bases unmatched to any gene: 5. Full variable domain (outside the CDR3, taken from reference TRBV14 and TRBJ2-5): EAGVTQFPSHSVIEKGQTVTLRCDPISGHDNLYWYRRVMGKEIKFLLHFVKESKQDESGMPNNRFLAERTGGTYSTLKVQPAELEDSGVYFCASSVAAGGETQYFGPGTRLLVL.

The genes are TRBV19 and TRBJ2-2, with 7 bases that match TRBD1. CDR3 length: 16 residues. V was pared by 6 bases and J by 3 bases, with 10 bases of the junction left unmatched. Per germline, CDR1 LNHDA and CDR2 SQIVND (reference sequence). DNA for the CDR3: TGTGCCAGTAGCAAACAGGGGATCTCGGACACCGGGGAGCTGTTTTTT. It yields the protein CASSKQGISDTGELFF.

The V and J genes are TRBV13 and TRBJ2-1; 9 nucleotides line up with TRBD2. There are 15 residues in the CDR3. Germline CDR1 is PRHDT and CDR2 is FYEKMQ (reference sequence). V lost 7 bases to trimming and J lost 7 bases; unmatched junction nucleotides: 11. Written as DNA, the CDR3 is TGTGCCAGCACTCAATTAGCGGGAGTTGATAATGAGCAGTTCTTC. Translation gives CASTQLAGVDNEQFF.

Only one count was recorded for this clone. The gene calls are TRBV2 and TRBJ1-1; a possible D gene is TRBD1 (5 bases). The CDR3 covers 15 residues. Trimming took 8 bases from V and 4 from J, leaving 20 bases between them. CDR1 is SNHLY, CDR2 FYNNEI, per germline. For the CDR3, the DNA is TGTGCCAGCCGACCTTGGGGGGTACGGTTCACTGAAGCTTTCTTT. Protein sequence: CASRPWGVRFTEAFF.

This sequence joins TRBV7-9 and TRBJ1-1; possible D gene TRBD1, 6 bases. CDR1 is SEHNR, CDR2 FQNEAQ, per germline (reference sequence). The CDR3 sequence is 14 residues long. The V gene lost 4 bases and the J gene lost 5 bases, with 14 bases spanning the gap. For the CDR3, the DNA is TGTGCCAGCAGCTCTTCAGGGGTCGGGACTGAAGCTTTCTTT. It is translated as CASSSSGVGTEAFF.